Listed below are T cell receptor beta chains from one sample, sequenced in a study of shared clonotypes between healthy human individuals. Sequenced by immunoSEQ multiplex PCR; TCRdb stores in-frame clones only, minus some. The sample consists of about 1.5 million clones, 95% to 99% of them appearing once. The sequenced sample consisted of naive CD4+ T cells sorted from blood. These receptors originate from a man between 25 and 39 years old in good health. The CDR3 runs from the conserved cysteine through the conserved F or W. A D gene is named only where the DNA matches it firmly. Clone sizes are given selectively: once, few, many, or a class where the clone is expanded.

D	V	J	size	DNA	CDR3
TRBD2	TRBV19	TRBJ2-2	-	TGTGCCAGTAGCCCACTAGCGGGAGGGCACACCGGGGAGCTGTTTTTT	CASSPLAGGHTGELFF
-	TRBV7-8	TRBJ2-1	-	TGTGCCAGCAGCGTAACTAGTCCCAATGAGCAGTTCTTC	CASSVTSPNEQFF
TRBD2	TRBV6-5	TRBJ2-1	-	TGTGCCAGCAGTTGGGCCGGGACTAGCGGGAATGAGCAGTTCTTC	CASSWAGTSGNEQFF
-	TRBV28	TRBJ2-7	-	TGTGCCACCAGAACGGGGGCCTACGAGCAGTACTTC	CATRTGAYEQYF
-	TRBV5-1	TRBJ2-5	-	TGCGCCAGCAGCTTGGCGGTCGGCAGGGAAGAGACCCAGTACTTC	CASSLAVGREETQYF
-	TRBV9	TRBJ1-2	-	TGTGCCAGCAGCGTAGGTTTGGGCGACTATGGCTACACCTTC	CASSVGLGDYGYTF
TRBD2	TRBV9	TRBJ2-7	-	TGTGCCAGCAGCGTAGGGGGTAGCGGGAGTGCCTACGAGCAGTACTTC	CASSVGGSGSAYEQYF
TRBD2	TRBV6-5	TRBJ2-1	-	TGTGCCAGCAGATTAGCGGGAGGGCCCTTCAATGAGCAGTTCTTC	CASRLAGGPFNEQFF
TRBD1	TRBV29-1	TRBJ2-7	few	TGCAGCGTTGATCCCGGGACAGGGCCGAACGAGCAGTACTTC	CSVDPGTGPNEQYF
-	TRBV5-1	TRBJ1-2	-	TGCGCCAGCAGCCCTATCCTGGGGTGGGACTATGGCTACACCTTC	CASSPILGWDYGYTF
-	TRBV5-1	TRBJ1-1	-	TGCGCCAGCAGCCTCAACTTCGGGTTGAACACTGAAGCTTTCTTT	CASSLNFGLNTEAFF
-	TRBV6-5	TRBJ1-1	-	TGTGCCAGCAGTTACTCGAATAGGGTCGACACTGAAGCTTTCTTT	CASSYSNRVDTEAFF
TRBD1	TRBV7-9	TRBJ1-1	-	TGTGCCAGCAGCTCCCCGGACAGGGTGAACACTGAAGCTTTCTTT	CASSSPDRVNTEAFF
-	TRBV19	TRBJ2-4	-	TGTGCCAGTAGTATGAACAGGGATACTGACATTCAGTACTTC	CASSMNRDTDIQYF
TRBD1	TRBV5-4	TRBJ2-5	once	TGTGCCAGCAGCCCTGGGACAGTCCAAGAGACCCAGTACTTC	CASSPGTVQETQYF
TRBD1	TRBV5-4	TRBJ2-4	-	TGTGCCAGCAGCCCCACCAGAGGACAGGCCGGGGAGGCCAAAAACATTCAGTACTTC	CASSPTRGQAGEAKNIQYF
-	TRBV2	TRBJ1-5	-	TGTGCCAGCAGGGAACAGGGCAATCAGCCCCAGCATTTT	CASREQGNQPQHF
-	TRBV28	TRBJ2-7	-	TGTGCCAGCAGTTCGGGCTACGAGCAGTACTTC	CASSSGYEQYF
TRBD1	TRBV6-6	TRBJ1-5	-	TGTGCCAGCAGCGCCGGACAGGGACGAGGGGGCCAGCCCCAGCATTTT	CASSAGQGRGGQPQHF
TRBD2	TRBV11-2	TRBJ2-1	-	TGTGCCAGCAGCTGGGAGGGACTAGCGGCCCGGAGTTACAATGAGCAGTTCTTC	CASSWEGLAARSYNEQFF
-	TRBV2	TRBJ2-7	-	TGTGCCAGCAGTACAGAATCCTACGAGCAGTACTTC	CASSTESYEQYF
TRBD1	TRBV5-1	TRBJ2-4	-	TGCGCCAGCAGCTCGGACAGGGGGGCCGTTCAGTACTTC	CASSSDRGAVQYF
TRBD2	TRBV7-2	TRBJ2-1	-	TGTGCCAGCAGCATAGGGACTAGCGGGAGGGCCCTCGGCAATGAGCAGTTCTTC	CASSIGTSGRALGNEQFF
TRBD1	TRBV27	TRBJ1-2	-	TGTGCCAGCAGTTCCCGGGACAGGGTTTATGGCTACACCTTC	CASSSRDRVYGYTF
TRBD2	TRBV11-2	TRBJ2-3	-	TGTGCCAGCAGCCCCCGACTAGCTAGCACAGATACGCAGTATTTT	CASSPRLASTDTQYF
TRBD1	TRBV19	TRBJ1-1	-	TGTGCCAGTACTCCTATGTCCAGGGGGATGAACACTGAAGCTTTCTTT	CASTPMSRGMNTEAFF
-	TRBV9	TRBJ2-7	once	TGTGCCAGCAGCGTAGCACCGCAGGAATTCTACGAGCAGTACTTC	CASSVAPQEFYEQYF
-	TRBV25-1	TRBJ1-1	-	TGTGCCAGCAGTGAATATTTTGAAGCTTTCTTT	CASSEYFEAFF
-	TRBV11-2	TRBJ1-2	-	TGTGCCAGCAGCTTAGTACCAGGGCACTATGGCTACACCTTC	CASSLVPGHYGYTF
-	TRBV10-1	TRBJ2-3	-	TGCGCCAGCAGTGGGGGGGGCGCGGACAGCACAGATACGCAGTATTTT	CASSGGGADSTDTQYF
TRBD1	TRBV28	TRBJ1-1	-	TGTGCCAGCACCCCGGTCTGGGCAGGGGGCGTCAGCACTGAAGCTTTCTTT	CASTPVWAGGVSTEAFF
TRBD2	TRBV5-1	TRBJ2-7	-	TGCGCCAGCAGCACCGGGACTAGCGGCTCCTACGAGCAGTACTTC	CASSTGTSGSYEQYF
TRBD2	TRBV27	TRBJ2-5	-	TGTGCCAGCAGTGCCTCCGGGACTAGCGGACTTATAAGCCAAGAGACCCAGTACTTC	CASSASGTSGLISQETQYF
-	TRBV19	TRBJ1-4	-	TGTGCCAGCACCCCCCGAGGGTGGGGGGAAAAACTGTTTTTT	CASTPRGWGEKLFF
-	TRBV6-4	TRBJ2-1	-	TGTGCCAGCAGTGTCATGGGTAGCGGTTCCTACAATGAGCAGTTCTTC	CASSVMGSGSYNEQFF
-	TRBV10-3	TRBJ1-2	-	TGTGCCATCGGGATGAACGGGGGCTCTGGCTACACCTTC	CAIGMNGGSGYTF
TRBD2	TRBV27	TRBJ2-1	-	TGTGCCAGCAGTTTGGGTAGCGGGGGACCCAATGAGCAGTTCTTC	CASSLGSGGPNEQFF
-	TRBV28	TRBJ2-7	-	TGTGCCAGCCTCTCCCGCAAAGGAAACGAGCAGTACTTC	CASLSRKGNEQYF
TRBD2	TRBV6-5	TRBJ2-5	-	TGTGCCAGCAGAATTAGCGGGAGAGGGAAGACCCAGTACTTC	CASRISGRGKTQYF
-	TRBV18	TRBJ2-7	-	TGTGCCAGCTCACCGGGCAGGGCTGGCGAGCAGTACTTC	CASSPGRAGEQYF
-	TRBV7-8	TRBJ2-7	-	TGTGCCAGCAGCCCCAGAGCGACTTACGAGCAGTACTTC	CASSPRATYEQYF
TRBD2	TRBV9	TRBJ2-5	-	TGTGCCAGCAGCGTAACAACTAGCGGAAATCAAGAGACCCAGTACTTC	CASSVTTSGNQETQYF
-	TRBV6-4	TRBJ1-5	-	TGTGCCAGCAGTGACTCGAATTGGGGGAGTTTCAATCAACCCCAGCATTTT	CASSDSNWGSFNQPQHF
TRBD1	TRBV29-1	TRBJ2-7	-	TGCAGCGTTACAACTACAGGGACAGGGGTAGTGGAGCAGTACTTC	CSVTTTGTGVVEQYF
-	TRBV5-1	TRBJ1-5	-	TGCGCCAGCAGCTACAACAGGGTGGGCAATCAGCCCCAGCATTTT	CASSYNRVGNQPQHF